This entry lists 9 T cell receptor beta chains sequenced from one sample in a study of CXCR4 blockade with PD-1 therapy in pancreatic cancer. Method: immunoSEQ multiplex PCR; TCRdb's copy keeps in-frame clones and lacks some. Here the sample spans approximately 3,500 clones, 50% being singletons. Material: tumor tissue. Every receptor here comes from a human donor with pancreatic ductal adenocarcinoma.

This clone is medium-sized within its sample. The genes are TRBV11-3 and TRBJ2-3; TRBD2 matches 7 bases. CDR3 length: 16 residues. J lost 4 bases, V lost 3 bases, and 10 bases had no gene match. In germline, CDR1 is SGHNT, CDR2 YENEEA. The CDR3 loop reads CASSLGSTSIADTQYF. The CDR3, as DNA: TGTGCCAGCAGCTTGGGGTCGACTAGCATAGCAGATACGCAGTATTTT.

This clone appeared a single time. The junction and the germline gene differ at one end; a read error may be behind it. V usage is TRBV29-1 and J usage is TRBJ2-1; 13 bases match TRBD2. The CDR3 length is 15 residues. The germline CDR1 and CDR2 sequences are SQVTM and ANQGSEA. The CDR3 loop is CNVEDGTSGIYEQFF. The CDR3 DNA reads TGCAACGTTGAAGACGGGACTAGCGGGATTTATGAGCAGTTCTTC.

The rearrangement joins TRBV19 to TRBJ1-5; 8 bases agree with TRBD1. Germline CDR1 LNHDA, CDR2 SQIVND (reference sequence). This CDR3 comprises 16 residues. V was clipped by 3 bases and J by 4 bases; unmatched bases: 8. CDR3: CASSMGPRGPNQPQHF. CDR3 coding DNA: TGTGCCAGTAGTATGGGCCCCAGGGGGCCTAATCAGCCCCAGCATTTT. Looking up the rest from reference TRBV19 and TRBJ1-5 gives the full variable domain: DGGITQSPKYLFRKEGQNVTLSCEQNLNHDAMYWYRQDPGQGLRLIYYSQIVNDFQKGDIAEGYSVSREKKESFPLTVTSAQKNPTAFYLCASSMGPRGPNQPQHFGDGTRLSIL.

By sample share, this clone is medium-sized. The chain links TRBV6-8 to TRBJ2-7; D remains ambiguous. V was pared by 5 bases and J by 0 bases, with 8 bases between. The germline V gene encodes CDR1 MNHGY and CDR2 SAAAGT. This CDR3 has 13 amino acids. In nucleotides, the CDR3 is TGTGCCAGCAGTGTAAGCCACTCCTACGAGCAGTACTTC. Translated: CASSVSHSYEQYF.

DNA of the CDR3: TGTGCCAGCAGTCCCCCTGTCCCCGGCTACACCTTC. It yields the protein CASSPPVPGYTF. The chain is built from TRBV2 and TRBJ1-2; D is unclear. The germline V gene encodes CDR1 SNHLY and CDR2 FYNNEI. V was cut by 5 bases and J by 8 bases, with 12 bases left in between. The CDR3 loop spans 12 amino acids. The variable domain in full, with the rest retrieved from reference TRBV2 and TRBJ1-2, is EPEVTQTPSHQVTQMGQEVILRCVPISNHLYFYWYRQILGQKVEFLVSFYNNEISEKSEIFDDQFSVERPDGSNFTLKIRSTKLEDSAMYFCASSPPVPGYTFGSGTRLTVV.

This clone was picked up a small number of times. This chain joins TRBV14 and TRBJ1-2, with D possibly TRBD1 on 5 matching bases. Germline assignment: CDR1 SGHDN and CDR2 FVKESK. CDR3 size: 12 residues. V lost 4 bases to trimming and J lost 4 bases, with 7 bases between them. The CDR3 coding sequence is TGTGCCAGCAGCCCGGGGGGCTATGGCTACACCTTC. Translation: CASSPGGYGYTF.

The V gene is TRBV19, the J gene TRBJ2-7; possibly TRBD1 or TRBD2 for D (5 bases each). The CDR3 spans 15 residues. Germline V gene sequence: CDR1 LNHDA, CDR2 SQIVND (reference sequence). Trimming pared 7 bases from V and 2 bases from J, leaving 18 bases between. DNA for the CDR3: TGTGCCAGTACCCCGGGACCAAGCCGGCCCTACGAGCAGTACTTC. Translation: CASTPGPSRPYEQYF.

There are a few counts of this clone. This CDR3 is CASSLGLAEAYEQYF. In nucleotides, the CDR3 is TGTGCCAGCAGCTTAGGCCTCGCGGAAGCCTACGAGCAGTACTTC. The chain carries TRBV13 and TRBJ2-7; D unresolved. Looked up from germline, CDR1 is PRHDT and CDR2 is FYEKMQ (reference sequence). The CDR3 contains 15 residues. Between the trimmed V and J ends, which lost 0 bases and 2 bases, there was a span of 11 bases.

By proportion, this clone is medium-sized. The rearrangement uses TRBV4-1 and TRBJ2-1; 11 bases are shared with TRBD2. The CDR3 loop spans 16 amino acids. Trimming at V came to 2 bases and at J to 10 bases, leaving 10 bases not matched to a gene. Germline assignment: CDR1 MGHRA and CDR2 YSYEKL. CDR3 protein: CASSQWVAGGPGEQFF. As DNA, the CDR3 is TGCGCCAGCAGCCAATGGGTAGCGGGAGGGCCGGGGGAGCAGTTCTTC.